This T cell receptor beta chain was retrieved from a study of T-cell memory formation after mild COVID-19. Overall study: In these data, TCR clusters were largely donor specific.

Each CDR3 protein gets one entry after TCRdb re-called the 5' RACE reads with MiXCR. This repertoire shows 100,000 or so distinct CDR3 sequences, 11% found once; its top ten account for around 39%. Study observations and caveats: The study found balanced CD4/CD8 in clones contracting day 15 to 85 and a CD4+ lean in later expanders. The appearance of some responding clones in pre-infection memory suggested that cross-reactive memory joined.

This CDR3 comprises 11 residues. CDR1 SQVTM and CDR2 ANQGSEA come from the germline V gene. The V end lost 4 bases, the J end lost 7 bases, and 8 bases lay between the germline ends. This clonotype was counted ten times or more. Its cognate antigen is unknown. This sequence was found in a man between 18 and 29 years old who had mild COVID-19 (a few samples of this study predate the infection). Cell type and time point are not known. Input material: PBMCs or a T cell subset sorted from them (not recorded which). The genes are TRBV29-1 and TRBJ2-1; D gene ambiguous. This CDR3 reads CSVGRFNEQFF. The DNA of the CDR3 is TGCAGCGTTGGAAGGTTTAATGAGCAGTTCTTC.